The T cell receptor (beta chain) under discussion was sequenced for a study of T-cell memory formation after mild COVID-19. Looking at the study overall: Clusters of TCRs were largely donor specific. Whole-study results and caveats: Day 37-peaking second-wave clones had unconfirmed SARS-CoV-2 specificity. The study found contracting CD4+ clones mainly in CM and EM and contracting CD8+ clones in EMRA.

Of note for this clonotype: Its antigen is as yet unknown.

Constant-segment primers and 5'RACE yielded cDNA libraries for TCR alpha and TCR beta, each carrying sample barcodes and UMIs. TCRdb re-called the 5' RACE reads through MiXCR, storing one row per CDR3 protein. The sample lists hundreds of thousands of distinct CDR3 sequences; 20% to 25% were seen once. There are 14 residues in the CDR3. Germline loops: CDR1 LNHDA, CDR2 SQIVND (reference sequence). Deletions cut 7 bases from V and 1 base from J, with 14 bases between. Material for sequencing was PBMCs or a T cell subset sorted from them (not recorded which). This chain links TRBV19 with TRBJ2-7; D may be TRBD1 or TRBD2 (5 bases each). This clonotype originated in an adult woman who had mild COVID-19 (a few samples of this study predate the infection). Cell type and time point are not known. The CDR3 here is CASKWDGRSYEQYF. As DNA, the CDR3 is TGTGCCAGTAAATGGGACGGAAGATCCTACGAGCAGTACTTC.